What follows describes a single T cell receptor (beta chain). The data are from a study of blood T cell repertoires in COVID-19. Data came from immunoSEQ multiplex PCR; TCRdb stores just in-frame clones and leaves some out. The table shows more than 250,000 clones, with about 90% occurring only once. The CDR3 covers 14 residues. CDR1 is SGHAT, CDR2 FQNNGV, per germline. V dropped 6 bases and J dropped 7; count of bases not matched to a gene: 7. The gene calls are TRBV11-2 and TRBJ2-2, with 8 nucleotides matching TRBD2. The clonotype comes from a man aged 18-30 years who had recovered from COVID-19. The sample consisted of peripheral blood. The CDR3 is CASSLTGTSGELFF. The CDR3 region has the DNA TGTGCCAGCAGTCTAACCGGGACTAGCGGGGAGCTGTTTTTT. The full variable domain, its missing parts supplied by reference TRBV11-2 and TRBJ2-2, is EAGVAQSPRYKIIEKRQSVAFWCNPISGHATLYWYQQILGQGPKLLIQFQNNGVVDDSQLPKDRFSAERLKGVDSTLKIQPAKLEDSAVYLCASSLTGTSGELFFGEGSRLTVL.